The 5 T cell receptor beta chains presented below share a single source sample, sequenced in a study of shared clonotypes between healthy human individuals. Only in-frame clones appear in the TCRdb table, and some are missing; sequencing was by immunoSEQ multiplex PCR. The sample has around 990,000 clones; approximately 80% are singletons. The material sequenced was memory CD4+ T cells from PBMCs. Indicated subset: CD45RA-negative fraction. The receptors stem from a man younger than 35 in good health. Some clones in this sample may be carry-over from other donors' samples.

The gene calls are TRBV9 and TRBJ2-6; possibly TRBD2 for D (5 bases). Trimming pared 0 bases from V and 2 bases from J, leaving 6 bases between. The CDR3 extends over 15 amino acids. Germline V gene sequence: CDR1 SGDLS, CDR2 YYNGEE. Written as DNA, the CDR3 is TGTGCCAGCAGCGTAGTAGCGACTGGGGCCAACGTCCTGACTTTC. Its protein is CASSVVATGANVLTF.

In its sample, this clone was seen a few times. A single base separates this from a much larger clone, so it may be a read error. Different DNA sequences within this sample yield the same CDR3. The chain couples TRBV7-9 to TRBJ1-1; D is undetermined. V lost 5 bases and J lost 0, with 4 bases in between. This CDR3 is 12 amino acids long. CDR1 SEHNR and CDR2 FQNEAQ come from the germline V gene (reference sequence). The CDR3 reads CASSLMNTEAFF. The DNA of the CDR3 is TGTGCCAGCAGCCTAATGAACACTGAAGCTTTCTTT.

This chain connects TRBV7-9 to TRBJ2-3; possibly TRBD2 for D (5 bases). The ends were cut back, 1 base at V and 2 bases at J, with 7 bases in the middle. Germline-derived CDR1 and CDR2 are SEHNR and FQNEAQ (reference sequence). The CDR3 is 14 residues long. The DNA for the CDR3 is TGTGCCAGCAGCTTAGGACTAACCACAGATACGCAGTATTTT. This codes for CASSLGLTTDTQYF.

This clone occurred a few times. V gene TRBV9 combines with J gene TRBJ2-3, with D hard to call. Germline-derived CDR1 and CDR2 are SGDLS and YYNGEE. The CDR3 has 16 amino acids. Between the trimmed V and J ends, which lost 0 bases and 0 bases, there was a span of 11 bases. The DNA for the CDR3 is TGTGCCAGCAGCGTAGGGGCCAGAAAAAGCACAGATACGCAGTATTTT. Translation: CASSVGARKSTDTQYF.

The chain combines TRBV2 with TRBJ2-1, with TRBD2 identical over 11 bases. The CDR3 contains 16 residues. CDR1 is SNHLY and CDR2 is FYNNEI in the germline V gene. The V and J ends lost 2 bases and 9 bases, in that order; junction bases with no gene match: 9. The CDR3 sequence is CASSEQMGSGRAEQFF. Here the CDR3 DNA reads TGTGCCAGCAGTGAACAAATGGGTAGCGGGAGGGCTGAGCAGTTCTTC.